These T cell receptor beta chains were read from a single sample in a study of T-cell memory formation after mild COVID-19. Each CDR3 protein is one row after TCRdb ran MiXCR on the 5' RACE reads. The sample lists more than 110,000 distinct CDR3 sequences, 20% to 25% occurring once. What was sequenced was PBMCs or a T cell subset sorted from them (not recorded which). Receptors originate from an adult woman who had mild COVID-19 (a few samples of this study predate the infection). Cell type and time point are not known. The CDR3 runs from the conserved cysteine through the conserved F or W. Each record gives: clone size, V gene, D gene, J gene, CDR3 protein, CDR3 DNA. D genes are given only for firm matches. Rows give clone size only sometimes, using once, few, many, or a class for an expanded clone.

many	TRBV7-9	.	TRBJ2-3	CASSLVGSGLGDTQYF	TGTGCCAGCAGCTTAGTCGGTAGCGGCTTAGGGGATACGCAGTATTTT
few	TRBV5-1	TRBD2	TRBJ2-1	CASSFLAGSSYNEQFF	TGCGCCAGCAGTTTTCTAGCGGGGAGCTCCTACAATGAGCAGTTCTTC
once	TRBV7-8	TRBD2	TRBJ2-1	CASSLRTSGTWNEQFF	TGTGCCAGCAGCCTCCGGACTAGCGGGACTTGGAATGAGCAGTTCTTC
many	TRBV12-3/TRBV12-4	TRBD2	TRBJ2-2	CASSSPLILAGGQLNTGELFF	TGTGCCAGCAGTTCCCCCCTAATATTAGCGGGGGGCCAACTGAACACCGGGGAGCTGTTTTTT
.	TRBV7-9	.	TRBJ1-2	CASSVRVATF	TGTGCCAGCAGCGTCAGGGTCGCCACCTTC
.	TRBV7-2	.	TRBJ1-6	CASSSTLYNSPLHF	TGTGCCAGCAGCTCCACACTTTATAATTCACCCCTCCACTTT
.	TRBV9	TRBD1	TRBJ2-5	CASSPRTGQETQYF	TGTGCCAGCAGCCCTCGGACAGGTCAGGAGACCCAGTACTTC
.	TRBV7-9	.	TRBJ1-1	CASSLTGGYVTEAFF	TGTGCCAGCAGCTTAACGGGGGGATATGTCACTGAAGCTTTCTTT
.	TRBV24-1	TRBD1	TRBJ2-2	CATSDSYRGNTGELFF	TGTGCCACCAGTGATTCTTACAGGGGAAACACCGGGGAGCTGTTTTTT
few	TRBV20-1	.	TRBJ2-7	CSAGTPGAEQYF	TGCAGTGCCGGTACACCAGGGGCCGAGCAGTACTTC
.	TRBV7-3	.	TRBJ2-5	CASSSKVHRETQYF	TGTGCCAGCAGCTCCAAGGTTCATCGGGAGACCCAGTACTTC
few	TRBV20-1	.	TRBJ1-1	CSARPHRGTEAFF	TGCAGTGCGAGGCCGCACCGGGGTACTGAAGCTTTCTTT
.	TRBV6-5	.	TRBJ2-7	CASSYISGDEQYF	TGTGCCAGCAGTTACATCTCAGGGGACGAGCAGTACTTC
.	TRBV6-6	.	TRBJ1-1	CATEEGPNTEAFF	TGTGCCACAGAGGAGGGCCCGAACACTGAAGCTTTCTTT
few	TRBV7-6	TRBD2	TRBJ2-5	CASSSRPRLLAGEETQYF	TGTGCCAGCAGCTCACGGCCACGCCTTCTAGCGGGGGAAGAGACCCAGTACTTC
few	TRBV4-1	.	TRBJ2-7	CASSAEVATYEQYF	TGCGCCAGCAGCGCAGAGGTAGCGACCTACGAGCAGTACTTC
few	TRBV7-3	TRBD2	TRBJ2-1	CASSLIAGDNEQFF	TGTGCCAGCAGCTTAATAGCGGGGGACAATGAGCAGTTCTTC
.	TRBV5-1	TRBD1	TRBJ1-1	CASSGGQGANTEAFF	TGCGCCAGCAGCGGGGGACAGGGAGCGAACACTGAAGCTTTCTTT
.	TRBV5-4	.	TRBJ1-5	CASSLAGVEVQPQHF	TGTGCCAGCAGCTTGGCCGGGGTAGAGGTCCAGCCCCAGCATTTT
.	TRBV6-5	.	TRBJ1-2	CASSPTPVQDYGYTF	TGTGCCAGCAGCCCGACCCCGGTTCAGGACTATGGCTACACCTTC
many	TRBV5-1	TRBD1	TRBJ1-2	CASRSPGQGPLGYTF	TGCGCCAGCAGATCACCGGGACAGGGACCGCTAGGCTACACCTTC
.	TRBV7-9	.	TRBJ1-1	CASSISTWAFF	TGTGCCAGCAGCATAAGCACGTGGGCTTTCTTT
.	TRBV29-1	.	TRBJ1-1	CSVEPTGNTEAFF	TGCAGCGTTGAACCTACGGGGAACACTGAAGCTTTCTTT
.	TRBV6-2/TRBV6-3	.	TRBJ1-1	CASTRAYTTTEAFF	TGTGCCAGCACGCGCGCGTATACCACAACTGAAGCTTTCTTT
.	TRBV4-1	TRBD1	TRBJ1-1	CASSQLPGQGVADTEAFF	TGCGCCAGCAGCCAGCTACCGGGACAGGGGGTGGCTGACACTGAAGCTTTCTTT
few	TRBV5-1	TRBD1	TRBJ2-7	CASSLTGVEQYF	TGCGCCAGCAGCTTGACAGGGGTCGAGCAGTACTTC
few	TRBV24-1	.	TRBJ2-1	CATSELGYNEQFF	TGTGCCACCAGTGAATTAGGCTACAATGAGCAGTTCTTC
.	TRBV12-3/TRBV12-4	.	TRBJ2-2	CASSSGGAGELIF	TGTGCCAGCAGTTCCGGGGGAGCCGGGGAGCTGATTTTT
few	TRBV5-6	.	TRBJ2-1	CASSRDSREQFF	TGTGCCAGCAGCAGGGACTCTCGTGAGCAGTTCTTC
few	TRBV7-8	.	TRBJ2-7	CASSSRDGDRSYEQYF	TGTGCCAGCAGCTCCCGCGATGGGGATCGCTCCTACGAGCAGTACTTC
few	TRBV4-3	.	TRBJ2-3	CASSPFRALLDTQYF	TGCGCCAGCAGCCCCTTCCGGGCCCTCCTCGATACGCAGTATTTT
.	TRBV27	.	TRBJ2-7	CASSQGYEQYF	TGTGCCAGCAGTCAGGGGTACGAGCAGTACTTC
.	TRBV4-1	.	TRBJ1-5	CASSQGVVAPQHF	TGCGCCAGCAGCCAAGGGGTGGTGGCGCCCCAGCATTTT
few	TRBV27	TRBD2	TRBJ2-3	CASSSLGTTLRDTQYF	TGTGCCAGCAGTTCCCTCGGGACTACCCTCAGGGATACGCAGTATTTT